This TCR beta chain was identified in a study of T cells after posttransplantation cyclophosphamide. The study, taken as a whole, reports: Later post-transplant blood repertoires were often dominated by donor CD8+ memory clones.

Sequenced by immunoSEQ multiplex PCR; TCRdb stores in-frame clones only, minus some. The table lists over 5,500 clones, 95% to 98% of them singletons, with 0.5% to 0.6% in the top ten. CDR3 length equals 15 residues. Germline V gene sequence: CDR1 SGHNT, CDR2 YYREEE (reference sequence). After removal of 6 bases from V and 4 bases from J, the junction contained 10 bases not matched to a gene. In the case of this clone: What it recognizes is unknown.

This clonotype was sampled from a woman between 25 and 40 years old in good health and a related stem cell transplant donor. The sample comprised naive CD8+ T cells sorted from PBMCs. The chain carries TRBV5-4 and TRBJ2-5; TRBD2 aligns across 9 bases. CDR3 bases: TGTGCCAGCACCCTTAGCGGGGGAATGGGAGAGACCCAGTACTTC. Translated, it gives CASTLSGGMGETQYF.